This paragraph reports one TCR beta chain. The antigen remains unidentified. As every portion of the isolated RNA was reverse transcribed, the sequencing read expressed TCRB transcripts. The repertoire was sequenced with immunoSEQ multiplex PCR; TCRdb's copy has only in-frame clones and lacks some. The profile shows approximately 170,000 clones, about 9.8% of them singletons. The data derive from a study of beta chain features in type 1 diabetes. CDR1 SGDLS and CDR2 YYNGEE come from the germline V gene. This CDR3 region has 14 residues. V lost 0 bases to trimming and J lost 3 bases, with 6 bases between them. Whole-study findings and limits: VDJ junctions in type 1 diabetes patients carried more deletions and fewer insertions.

The chain recombines TRBV9 with TRBJ1-4, with TRBD1 as a possible D gene (5 bases). Sequences were obtained from central memory CD4+ T cells from blood. The receptor comes from a young woman in good health. The CDR3 reads CASSVAGANEKLFF. CDR3 bases: TGTGCCAGCAGCGTAGCGGGGGCTAATGAAAAACTGTTTTTT. The entire variable domain, with the rest obtained from reference TRBV9 and TRBJ1-4, is as follows: DSGVTQTPKHLITATGQRVTLRCSPRSGDLSVYWYQQSLDQGLQFLIQYYNGEERAKGNILERFSAQQFPDLHSELNLSSLELGDSALYFCASSVAGANEKLFFGSGTQLSVL.